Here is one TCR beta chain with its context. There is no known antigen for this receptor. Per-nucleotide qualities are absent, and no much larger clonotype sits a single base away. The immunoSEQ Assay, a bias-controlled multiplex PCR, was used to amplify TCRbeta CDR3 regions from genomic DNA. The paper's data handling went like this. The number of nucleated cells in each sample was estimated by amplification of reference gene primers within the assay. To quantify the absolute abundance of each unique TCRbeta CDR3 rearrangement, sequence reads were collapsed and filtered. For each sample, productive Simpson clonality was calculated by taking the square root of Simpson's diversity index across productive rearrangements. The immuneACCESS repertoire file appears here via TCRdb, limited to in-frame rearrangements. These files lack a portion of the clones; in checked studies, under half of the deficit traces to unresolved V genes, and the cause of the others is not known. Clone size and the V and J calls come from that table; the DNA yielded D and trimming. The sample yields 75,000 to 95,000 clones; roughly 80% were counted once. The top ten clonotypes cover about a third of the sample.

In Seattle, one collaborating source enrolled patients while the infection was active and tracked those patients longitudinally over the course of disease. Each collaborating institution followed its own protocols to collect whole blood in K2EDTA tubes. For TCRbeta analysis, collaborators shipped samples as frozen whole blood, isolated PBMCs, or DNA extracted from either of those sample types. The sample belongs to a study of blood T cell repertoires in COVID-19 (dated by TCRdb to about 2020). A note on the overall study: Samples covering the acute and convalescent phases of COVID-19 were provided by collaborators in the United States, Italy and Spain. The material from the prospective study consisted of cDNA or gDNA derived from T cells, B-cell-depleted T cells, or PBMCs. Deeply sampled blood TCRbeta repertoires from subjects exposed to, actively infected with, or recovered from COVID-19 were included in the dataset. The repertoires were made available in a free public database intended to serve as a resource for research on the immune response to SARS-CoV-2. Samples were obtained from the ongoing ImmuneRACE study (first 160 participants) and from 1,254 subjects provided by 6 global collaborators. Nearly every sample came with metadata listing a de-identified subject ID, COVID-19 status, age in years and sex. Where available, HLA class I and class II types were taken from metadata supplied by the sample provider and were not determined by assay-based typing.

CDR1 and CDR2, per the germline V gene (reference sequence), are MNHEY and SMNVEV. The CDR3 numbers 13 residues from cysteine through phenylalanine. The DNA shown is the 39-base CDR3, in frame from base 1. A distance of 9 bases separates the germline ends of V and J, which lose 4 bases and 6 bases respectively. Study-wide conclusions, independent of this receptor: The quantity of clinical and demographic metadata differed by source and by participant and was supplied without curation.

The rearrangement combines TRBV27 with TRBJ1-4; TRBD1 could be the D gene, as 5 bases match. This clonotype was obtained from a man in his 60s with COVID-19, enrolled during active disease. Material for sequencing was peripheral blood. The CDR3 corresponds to CASSWGVDEKLFF. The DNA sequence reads TGTGCCAGCAGTTGGGGGGTGGATGAAAAACTGTTTTTT.